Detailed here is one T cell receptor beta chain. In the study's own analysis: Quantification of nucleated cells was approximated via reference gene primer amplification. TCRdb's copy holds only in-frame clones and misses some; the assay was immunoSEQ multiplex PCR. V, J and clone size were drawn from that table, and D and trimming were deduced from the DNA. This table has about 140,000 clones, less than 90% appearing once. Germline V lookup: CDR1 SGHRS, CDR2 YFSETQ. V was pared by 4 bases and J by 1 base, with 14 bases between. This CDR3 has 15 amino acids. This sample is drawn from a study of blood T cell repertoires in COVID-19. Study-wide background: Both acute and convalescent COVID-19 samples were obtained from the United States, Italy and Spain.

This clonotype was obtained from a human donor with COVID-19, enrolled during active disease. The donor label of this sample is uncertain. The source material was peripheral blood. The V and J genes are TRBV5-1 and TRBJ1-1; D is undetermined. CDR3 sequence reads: CASSPASAGNTEAFF. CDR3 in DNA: TGCGCCAGCAGCCCCGCATCCGCAGGGAACACTGAAGCTTTCTTT.